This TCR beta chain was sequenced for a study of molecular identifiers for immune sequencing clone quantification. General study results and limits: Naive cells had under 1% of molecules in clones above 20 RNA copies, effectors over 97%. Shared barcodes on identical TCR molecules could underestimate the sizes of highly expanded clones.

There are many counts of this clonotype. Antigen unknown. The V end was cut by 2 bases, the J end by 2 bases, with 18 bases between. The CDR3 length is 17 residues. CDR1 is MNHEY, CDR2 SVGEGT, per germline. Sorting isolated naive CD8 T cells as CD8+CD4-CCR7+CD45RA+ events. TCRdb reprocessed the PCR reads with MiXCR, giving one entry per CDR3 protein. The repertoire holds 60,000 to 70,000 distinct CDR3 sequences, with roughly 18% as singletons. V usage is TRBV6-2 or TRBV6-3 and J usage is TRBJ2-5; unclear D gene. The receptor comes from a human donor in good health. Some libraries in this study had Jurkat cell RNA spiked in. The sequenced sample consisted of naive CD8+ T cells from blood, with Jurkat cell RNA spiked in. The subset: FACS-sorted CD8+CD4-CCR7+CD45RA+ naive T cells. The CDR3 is CASSYPSGRFEQETQYF. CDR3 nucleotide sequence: TGTGCCAGCAGTTACCCCTCCGGAAGGTTCGAACAAGAGACCCAGTACTTC.